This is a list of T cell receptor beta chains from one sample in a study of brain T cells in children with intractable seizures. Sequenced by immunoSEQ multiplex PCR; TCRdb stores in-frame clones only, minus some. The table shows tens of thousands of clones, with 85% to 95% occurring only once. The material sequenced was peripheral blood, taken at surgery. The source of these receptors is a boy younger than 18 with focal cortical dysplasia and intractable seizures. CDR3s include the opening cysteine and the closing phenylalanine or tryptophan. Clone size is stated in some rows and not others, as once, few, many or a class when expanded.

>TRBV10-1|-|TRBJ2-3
CASSEAGHDTQYF
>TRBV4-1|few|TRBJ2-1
CASSHSPANNEQFF
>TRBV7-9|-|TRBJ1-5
CASSLDRGGQPQHF
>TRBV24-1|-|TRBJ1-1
CATSEGQGGTEAFF
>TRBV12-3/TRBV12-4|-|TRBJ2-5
CASTGWEQETQYF
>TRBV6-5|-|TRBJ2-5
CASSYQRQGQTQYF
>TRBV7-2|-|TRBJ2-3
CASSPTLHRPHGTDTQYF
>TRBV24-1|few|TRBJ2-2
CATSDPRQGARTGELFF
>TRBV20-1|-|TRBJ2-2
CSAQNTGELFF
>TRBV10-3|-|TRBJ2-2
CAISEVSGELFF
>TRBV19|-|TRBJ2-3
CASSQGTDTQYF
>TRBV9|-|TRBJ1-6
CASSDGTGNSPLHF
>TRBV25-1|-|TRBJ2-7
CASSEQGRAYEQYF
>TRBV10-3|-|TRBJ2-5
CAISRDRQETQYF
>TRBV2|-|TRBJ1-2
CASSPGTGDGYTF
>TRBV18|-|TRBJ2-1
CASSPVLAGATYNEQFF
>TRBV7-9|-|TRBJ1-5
CASSLTGALEPQHF
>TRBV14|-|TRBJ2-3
CASSQDMGRPDTQYF
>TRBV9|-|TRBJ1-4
CASSKKGQRDEKLFF
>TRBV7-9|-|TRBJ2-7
CASSLAAGTASYEQYF
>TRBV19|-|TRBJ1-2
CASSIKQGARGYTF
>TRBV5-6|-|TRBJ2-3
CASSLPGTRPTDTQYF
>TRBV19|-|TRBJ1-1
CASSTRTGVPTEAFF
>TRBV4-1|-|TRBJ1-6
CASSLTLSGWNSPLHF
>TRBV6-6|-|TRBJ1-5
CASSPPPGQGADSNQPQHF
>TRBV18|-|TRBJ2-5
CASSPPSIAWETQYF
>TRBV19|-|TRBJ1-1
CASSTQGGTEAFF
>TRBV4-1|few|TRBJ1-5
CASSDIGGGHQPQHF
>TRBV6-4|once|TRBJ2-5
CASSEGTGGAETQYF
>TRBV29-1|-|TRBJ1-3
CSAFQGLSNTIYF
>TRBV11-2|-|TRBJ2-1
CASSSSPSAGSYNEQFF
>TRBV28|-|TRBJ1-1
CASSPLWGDAEAFF
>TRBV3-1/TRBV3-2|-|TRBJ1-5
CASSQTGVNQPQHF
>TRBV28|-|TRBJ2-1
CATRPWPGLSYNEQFF
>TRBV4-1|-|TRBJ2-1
CASRQASSSYNEQFF
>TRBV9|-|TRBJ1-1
CASSATTGMDTEAFF
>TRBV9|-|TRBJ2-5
CASSVGTESRETQYF
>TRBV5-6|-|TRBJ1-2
CASSPPTGVYGYTF
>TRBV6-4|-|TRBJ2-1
CASSDSSYNEQFF
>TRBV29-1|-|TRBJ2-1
CSAPGTISYNEQFF
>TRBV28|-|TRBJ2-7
CASSLEGGWPYEQYF
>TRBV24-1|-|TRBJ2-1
CATSDVDRGQNEQFF
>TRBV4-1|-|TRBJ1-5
CASSQVTPPGQPQHF
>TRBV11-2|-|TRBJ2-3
CASSRLGQGGTDTQYF
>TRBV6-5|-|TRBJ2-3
CASSLDRPSTDTQYF
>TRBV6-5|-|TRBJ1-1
CASSYVARSTEAFF
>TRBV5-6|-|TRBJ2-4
CASSSLTGGNIQYF
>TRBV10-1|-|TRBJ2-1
CASSETSGGLYNEQFF
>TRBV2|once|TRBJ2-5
CASGRTGKGETQYF
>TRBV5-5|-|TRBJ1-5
CASSLLTGTNQPQHF
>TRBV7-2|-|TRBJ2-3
CASSIRGGSLPDTQYF
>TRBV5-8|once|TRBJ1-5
CASSLEGRRAQPQHF
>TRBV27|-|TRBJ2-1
CASSPGTSGYNEQFF
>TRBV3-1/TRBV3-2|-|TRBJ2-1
CASSQTSGQFF